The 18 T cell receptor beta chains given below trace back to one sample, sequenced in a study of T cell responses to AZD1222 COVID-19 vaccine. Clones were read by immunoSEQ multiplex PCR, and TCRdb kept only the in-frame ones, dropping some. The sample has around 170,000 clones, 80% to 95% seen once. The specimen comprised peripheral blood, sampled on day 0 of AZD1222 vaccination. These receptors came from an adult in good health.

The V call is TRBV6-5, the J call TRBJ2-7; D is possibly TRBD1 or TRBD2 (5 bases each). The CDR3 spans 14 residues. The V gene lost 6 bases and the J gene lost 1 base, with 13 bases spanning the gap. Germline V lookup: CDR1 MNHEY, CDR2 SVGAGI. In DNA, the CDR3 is TGTGCCAGCAGAGCCGGGACCAATTCCTACGAGCAGTACTTC. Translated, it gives CASRAGTNSYEQYF.

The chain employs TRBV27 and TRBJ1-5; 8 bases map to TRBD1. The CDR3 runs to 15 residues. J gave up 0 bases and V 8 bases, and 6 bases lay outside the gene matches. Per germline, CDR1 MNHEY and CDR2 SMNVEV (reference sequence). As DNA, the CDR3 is TGTGCCAGCCGGGGGACAGGTCTTAGCAATCAGCCCCAGCATTTT. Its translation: CASRGTGLSNQPQHF.

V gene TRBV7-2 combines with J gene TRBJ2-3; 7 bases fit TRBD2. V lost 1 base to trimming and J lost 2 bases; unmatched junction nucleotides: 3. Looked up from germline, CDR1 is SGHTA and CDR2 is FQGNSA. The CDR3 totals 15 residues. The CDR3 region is CASSLGAGFTDTQYF. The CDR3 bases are TGTGCCAGCAGCTTAGGAGCGGGGTTCACAGATACGCAGTATTTT. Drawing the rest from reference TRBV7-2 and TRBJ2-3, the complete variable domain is GAGVSQSPSNKVTEKGKDVELRCDPISGHTALYWYRQSLGQGLEFLIYFQGNSAPDKSGLPSDRFSAERTGGSVSTLTIQRTQQEDSAVYLCASSLGAGFTDTQYFGPGTRLTVL.

CDR3 nucleotide sequence: TGTGCCAGCAGTAGACAGGGGGCGCCTTCTAGGGACACTGAAGCTTTCTTT. This gives the protein CASSRQGAPSRDTEAFF. The rearrangement links TRBV27 to TRBJ1-1; 10 bases match TRBD1. The CDR3 runs 17 residues. V trimming: 5 bases; J trimming: 3 bases; junction bases outside the gene matches: 12. Germline V gene lookup returns CDR1 MNHEY and CDR2 SMNVEV (reference sequence).

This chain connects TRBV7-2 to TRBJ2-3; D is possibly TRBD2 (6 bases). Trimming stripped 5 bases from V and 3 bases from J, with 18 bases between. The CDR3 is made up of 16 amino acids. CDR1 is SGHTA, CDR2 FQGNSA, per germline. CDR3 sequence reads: CASSNAGLQGTDTQYF. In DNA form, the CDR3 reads TGTGCCAGCAGCAACGCGGGACTGCAGGGTACAGATACGCAGTATTTT.

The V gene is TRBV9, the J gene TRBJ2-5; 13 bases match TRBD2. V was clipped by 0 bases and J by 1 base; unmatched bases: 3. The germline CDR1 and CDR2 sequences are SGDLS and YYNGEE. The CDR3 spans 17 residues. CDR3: CASSVGTSGSGQETQYF. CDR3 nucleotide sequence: TGTGCCAGCAGCGTAGGGACTAGCGGGAGTGGCCAAGAGACCCAGTACTTC.

The CDR3 here is CASSGDQETQYF. DNA for the CDR3: TGTGCCAGCTCGGGAGACCAAGAGACCCAGTACTTC. V usage is TRBV28 and J usage is TRBJ2-5, with D possibly being TRBD2 (6 bases). The ends were cut back, 8 bases at V and 0 bases at J, with 7 bases in the middle. The CDR3 length is 12 residues. Germline V gene lookup returns CDR1 MDHEN and CDR2 SYDVKM. The full variable domain, completed using reference TRBV28 and TRBJ2-5, is DVKVTQSSRYLVKRTGEKVFLECVQDMDHENMFWYRQDPGLGLRLIYFSYDVKMKEKGDIPEGYSVSREKKERFSLILESASTNQTSMYLCASSGDQETQYFGPGTRLLVL.

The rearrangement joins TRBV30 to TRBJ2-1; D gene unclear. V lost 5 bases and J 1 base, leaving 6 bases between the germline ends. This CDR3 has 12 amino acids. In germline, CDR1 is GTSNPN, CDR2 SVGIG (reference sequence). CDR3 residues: CAWSASYNEQFF. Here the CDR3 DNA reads TGTGCCTGGTCGGCTTCCTACAATGAGCAGTTCTTC.

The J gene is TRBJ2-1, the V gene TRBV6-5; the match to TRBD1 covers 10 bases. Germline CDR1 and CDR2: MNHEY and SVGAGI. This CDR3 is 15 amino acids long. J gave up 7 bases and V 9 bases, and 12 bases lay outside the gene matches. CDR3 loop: CASRSGTGVFNEQFF. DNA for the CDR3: TGTGCCAGTCGAAGCGGGACAGGGGTGTTTAATGAGCAGTTCTTC.

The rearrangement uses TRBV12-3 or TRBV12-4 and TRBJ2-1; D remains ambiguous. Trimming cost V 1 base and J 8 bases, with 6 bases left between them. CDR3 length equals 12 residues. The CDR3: CASSLVRDEQFF. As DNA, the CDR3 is TGTGCCAGCAGTTTAGTGCGCGATGAGCAGTTCTTC.

CDR3 loop: CASSYSYRGTYEQYF. CDR3 bases: TGTGCCAGCAGTTACTCTTATAGGGGCACCTACGAGCAGTACTTC. The chain combines TRBV6-5 with TRBJ2-7, with D possibly TRBD1 on 5 matching bases. The germline V gene has CDR1 MNHEY and CDR2 SVGAGI. The CDR3 length is 15 residues. V gave up 0 bases and J gave up 2 bases, with 11 bases separating them.

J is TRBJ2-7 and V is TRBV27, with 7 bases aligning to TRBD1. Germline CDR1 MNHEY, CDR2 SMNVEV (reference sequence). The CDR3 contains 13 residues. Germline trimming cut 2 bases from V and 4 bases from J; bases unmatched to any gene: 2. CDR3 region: CASSLTGEYEQYF. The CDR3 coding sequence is TGTGCCAGCAGTTTAACAGGGGAGTACGAGCAGTACTTC.

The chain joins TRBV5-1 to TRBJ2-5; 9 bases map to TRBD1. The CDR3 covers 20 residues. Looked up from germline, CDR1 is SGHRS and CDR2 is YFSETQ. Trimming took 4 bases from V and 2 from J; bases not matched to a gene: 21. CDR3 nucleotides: TGCGCCAGCAGCCCCCGGGGACAGGGATCCACCACCATACAACAAGAGACCCAGTACTTC. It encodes CASSPRGQGSTTIQQETQYF.

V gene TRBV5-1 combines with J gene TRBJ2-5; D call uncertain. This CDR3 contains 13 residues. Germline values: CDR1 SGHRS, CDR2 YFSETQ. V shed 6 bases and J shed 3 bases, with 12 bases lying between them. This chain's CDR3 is CASNTGGKETQYF. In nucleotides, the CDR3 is TGCGCCAGCAATACGGGCGGAAAAGAGACCCAGTACTTC.

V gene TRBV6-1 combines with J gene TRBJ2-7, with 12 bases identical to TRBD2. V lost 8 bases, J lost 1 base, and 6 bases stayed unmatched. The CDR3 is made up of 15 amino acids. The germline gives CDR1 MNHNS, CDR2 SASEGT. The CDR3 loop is CASCDGLAGSYEQYF. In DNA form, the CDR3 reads TGTGCCAGCTGCGATGGACTAGCGGGATCCTACGAGCAGTACTTC.

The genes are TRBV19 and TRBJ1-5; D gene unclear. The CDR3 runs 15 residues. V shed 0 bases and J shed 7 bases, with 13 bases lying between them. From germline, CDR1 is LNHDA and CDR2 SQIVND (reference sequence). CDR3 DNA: TGTGCCAGTAGTATAGATCGACGGGGTAGGCAGCCCCAGCATTTT. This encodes CASSIDRRGRQPQHF.

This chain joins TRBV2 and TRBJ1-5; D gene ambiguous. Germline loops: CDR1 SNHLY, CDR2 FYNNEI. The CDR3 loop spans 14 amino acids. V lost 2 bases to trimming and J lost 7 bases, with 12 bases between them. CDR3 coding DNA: TGTGCCAGCAGTGAACTGGTTGGTCAACAGCCCCAGCATTTT. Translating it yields CASSELVGQQPQHF.

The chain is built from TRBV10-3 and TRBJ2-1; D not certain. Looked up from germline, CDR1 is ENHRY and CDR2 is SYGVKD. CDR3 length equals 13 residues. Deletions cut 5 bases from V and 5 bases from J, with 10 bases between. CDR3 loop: CAISSQQNNEQFF. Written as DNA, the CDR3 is TGTGCCATCAGTTCCCAGCAGAACAATGAGCAGTTCTTC.